This T cell receptor beta chain was obtained from a study of Ad26.COV2.S vaccination and SARS-CoV-2 variants. For the study at large: Participants got Ad26.COV2.S intramuscularly, once or twice 56 days apart.

V lost 2 bases and J lost 1, with 15 bases in between. The CDR3 length is 17 residues. Germline CDR1 LNHDA, CDR2 SQIVND (reference sequence). Treatment noted: some 19 received Ad26.COV2.S at low or high dose, single or two shots; about 5 received placebo; per-sample allocation not given. Samples came from day 63 after the first vaccine or placebo injection. Generated by immunoSEQ multiplex PCR, the TCRdb table keeps only in-frame clones and is missing some. The sample records a few hundred thousand clones, 92% being singletons. The chain links TRBV19 to TRBJ1-5, with D possibly matching TRBD1 (6 bases). Material: peripheral blood, obtained in a trial of Ad26.COV2.S vaccine versus placebo. The receptor was isolated from a person aged 18 to 65 who received the Ad26.COV2.S COVID-19 vaccine or a placebo. The CDR3 reads CASSISPGTSSNQPQHF. The CDR3 nucleotides read TGTGCCAGTAGTATATCGCCCGGGACATCGAGCAATCAGCCCCAGCATTTT.